The 7 T cell receptor beta chains presented below share a single source sample, sequenced in a study of control samples from healthy donors and cancer patients. Repertoires were generated with immunoSEQ multiplex PCR, while TCRdb's copy carries only in-frame clones and drops some. The sample carries roughly 76,000 clones, 80% to 95% recorded once. Sequenced material: PBMCs. These receptors were taken from a middle-aged woman with lung cancer.

The V call is TRBV9, the J call TRBJ1-6; a possible D gene is TRBD1 (6 bases). The V gene lost 4 bases and the J gene lost 7 bases, with 9 bases spanning the gap. The germline V gene encodes CDR1 SGDLS and CDR2 YYNGEE. This CDR3 spans 13 amino acids. The CDR3 here is CASSKGGNSPLHF. CDR3 nucleotide sequence: TGTGCCAGCAGCAAGGGGGGGAATTCACCCCTCCACTTT. Drawing the rest from reference TRBV9 and TRBJ1-6, the complete variable domain is DSGVTQTPKHLITATGQRVTLRCSPRSGDLSVYWYQQSLDQGLQFLIQYYNGEERAKGNILERFSAQQFPDLHSELNLSSLELGDSALYFCASSKGGNSPLHFGNGTRLTVT.

CDR3 nucleotides: TGTGCCAGCAGTAGGGACAGGGGCTCTGGAAACACCATATATTTT. Its translation: CASSRDRGSGNTIYF. This sequence joins TRBV6-7 and TRBJ1-3, with TRBD1 identical over 10 bases. TRBV6-7 is an ORF; its function is uncertain. J lost 0 bases, V lost 5 bases, and 1 base had no gene match. The CDR3 extends over 15 amino acids.

The V call is TRBV5-1, the J call TRBJ2-4, with no clear D. V was trimmed by 3 bases and J by 0 bases, leaving 22 bases between them. Germline values: CDR1 SGHRS, CDR2 YFSETQ. The CDR3 runs to 19 residues. CDR3: CASSSRADTAYLAKNIQYF. In nucleotides, the CDR3 is TGCGCCAGCAGCTCGCGTGCCGATACAGCGTACTTAGCCAAAAACATTCAGTACTTC.

The rearrangement uses TRBV10-2 and TRBJ1-1, with D possibly matching TRBD1 (6 bases). Trimming stripped 4 bases from V and 4 bases from J, with 13 bases between. The CDR3 runs 14 residues. Germline V gene data show CDR1 as WSHSY and CDR2 as SAAADI. The CDR3 protein is CASSGKGGTTEAFF. The CDR3 DNA is TGCGCCAGCAGTGGAAAGGGGGGAACCACTGAAGCTTTCTTT.

This clone showed up just a few times. V gene TRBV5-4 combines with J gene TRBJ1-1; D is ambiguous. This CDR3 is 15 amino acids long. The germline V gene has CDR1 SGHNT and CDR2 YYREEE (reference sequence). V gave up 1 base and J gave up 0 bases, with 10 bases separating them. The CDR3 loop is CASSLKAMMNTEAFF. CDR3 sequence (DNA): TGTGCCAGCAGCTTGAAGGCCATGATGAACACTGAAGCTTTCTTT.

The chain couples TRBV4-1 to TRBJ2-5, with TRBD2 matching over 7 bases. Germline V gives CDR1 MGHRA, CDR2 YSYEKL. The CDR3 spans 15 residues. J was trimmed by 1 base and V by 3 bases; bases with no gene match: 5. CDR3 in DNA: TGCGCCAGCAGCCACCCCTCTAGCGGCCAAGAGACCCAGTACTTC. Its protein is CASSHPSSGQETQYF.

The rearrangement joins TRBV5-5 to TRBJ1-6; no reliable D call. Germline-derived CDR1 and CDR2 are SGHKS and YYEKEE (reference sequence). Trimming removed 4 bases at V and 6 bases at J, with 5 bases between. The CDR3 consists of 12 residues. CDR3 sequence reads: CASSRANSPLHF. CDR3 nucleotides: TGTGCCAGCAGCCGGGCTAATTCACCCCTCCACTTT.